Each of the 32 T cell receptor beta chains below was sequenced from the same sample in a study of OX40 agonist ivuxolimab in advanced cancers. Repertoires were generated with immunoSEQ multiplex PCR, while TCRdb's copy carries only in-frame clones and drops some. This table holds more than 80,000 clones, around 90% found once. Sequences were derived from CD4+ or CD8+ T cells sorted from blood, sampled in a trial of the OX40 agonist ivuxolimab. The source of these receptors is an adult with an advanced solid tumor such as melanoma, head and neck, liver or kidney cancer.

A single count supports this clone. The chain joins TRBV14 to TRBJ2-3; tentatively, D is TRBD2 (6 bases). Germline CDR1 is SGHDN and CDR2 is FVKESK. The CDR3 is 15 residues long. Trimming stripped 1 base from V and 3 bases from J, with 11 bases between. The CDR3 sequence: CASSQGALATDTQYF. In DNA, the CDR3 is TGTGCCAGCAGCCAAGGGGCTCTAGCGACAGATACGCAGTATTTT.

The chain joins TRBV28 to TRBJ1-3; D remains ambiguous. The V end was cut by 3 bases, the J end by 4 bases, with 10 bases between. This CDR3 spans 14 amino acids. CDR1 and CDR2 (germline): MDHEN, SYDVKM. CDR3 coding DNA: TGTGCCAGCAGTTTGTCCTGGGGAGGAAACACCATATATTTT. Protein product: CASSLSWGGNTIYF.

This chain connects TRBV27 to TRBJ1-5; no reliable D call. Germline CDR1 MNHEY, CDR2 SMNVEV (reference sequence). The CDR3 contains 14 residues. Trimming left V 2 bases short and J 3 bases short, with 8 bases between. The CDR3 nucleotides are TGTGCCAGCAGTTTACGGGTAGTCAATCAGCCCCAGCATTTT. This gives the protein CASSLRVVNQPQHF.

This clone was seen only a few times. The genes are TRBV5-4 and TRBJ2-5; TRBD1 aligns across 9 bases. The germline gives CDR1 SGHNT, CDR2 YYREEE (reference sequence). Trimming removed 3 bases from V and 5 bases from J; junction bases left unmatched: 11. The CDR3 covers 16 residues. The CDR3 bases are TGTGCCAGCAGCTCCGCCGACAGGGGGGGGCGGGAGACCCAGTACTTC. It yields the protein CASSSADRGGRETQYF. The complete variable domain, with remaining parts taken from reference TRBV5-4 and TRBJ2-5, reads ETGVTQSPTHLIKTRGQQVTLRCSSQSGHNTVSWYQQALGQGPQFIFQYYREEENGRGNFPPRFSGLQFPNYSSELNVNALELDDSALYLCASSSADRGGRETQYFGPGTRLLVL.

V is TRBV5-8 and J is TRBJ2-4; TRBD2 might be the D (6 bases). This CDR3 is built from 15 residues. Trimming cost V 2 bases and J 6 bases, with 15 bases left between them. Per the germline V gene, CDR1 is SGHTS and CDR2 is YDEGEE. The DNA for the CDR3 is TGTGCCAGCAGCTTTGGGAGGACTTTCGCAAACATTCAGTACTTC. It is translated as CASSFGRTFANIQYF.

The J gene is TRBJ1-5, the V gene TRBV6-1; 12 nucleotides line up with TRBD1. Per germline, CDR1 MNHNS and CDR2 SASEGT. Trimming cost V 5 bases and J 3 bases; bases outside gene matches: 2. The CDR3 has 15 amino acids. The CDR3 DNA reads TGTGCCAGCAGTCGGGACAGGGGGCTCAATCAGCCCCAGCATTTT. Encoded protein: CASSRDRGLNQPQHF.

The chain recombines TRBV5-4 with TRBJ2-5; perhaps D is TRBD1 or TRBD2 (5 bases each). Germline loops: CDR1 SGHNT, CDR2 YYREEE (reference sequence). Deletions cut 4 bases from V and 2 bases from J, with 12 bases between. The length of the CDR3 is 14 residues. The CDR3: CASSDGTSQETQYF. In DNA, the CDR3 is TGTGCCAGCAGCGACGGGACCTCACAAGAGACCCAGTACTTC.

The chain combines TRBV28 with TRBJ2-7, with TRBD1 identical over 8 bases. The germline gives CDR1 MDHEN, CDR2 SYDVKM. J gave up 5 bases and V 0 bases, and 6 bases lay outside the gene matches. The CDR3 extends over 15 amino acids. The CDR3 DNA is TGTGCCAGCAGTTTATGGCAGGGGGCGGCCGACGAGCAGTACTTC. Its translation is CASSLWQGAADEQYF.

The CDR3 protein is CASSRSAAGNSYEQYF. In DNA form, the CDR3 reads TGCGCCAGCAGCCGGAGCGCGGCGGGAAACTCCTACGAGCAGTACTTC. The rearrangement uses TRBV4-3 and TRBJ2-7, with TRBD2 as a possible D gene (6 bases). The V and J ends lost 4 bases and 0 bases respectively, with 16 bases between them. The germline V gene has CDR1 LGHNA and CDR2 YSLEER. This CDR3 has 16 amino acids.

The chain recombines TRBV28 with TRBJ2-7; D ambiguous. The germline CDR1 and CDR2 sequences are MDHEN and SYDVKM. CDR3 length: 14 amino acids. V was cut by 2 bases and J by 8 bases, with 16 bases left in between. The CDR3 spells CASSLSPVLPKQYF. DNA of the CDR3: TGTGCCAGCAGTTTAAGTCCAGTCCTACCCAAGCAGTACTTC.

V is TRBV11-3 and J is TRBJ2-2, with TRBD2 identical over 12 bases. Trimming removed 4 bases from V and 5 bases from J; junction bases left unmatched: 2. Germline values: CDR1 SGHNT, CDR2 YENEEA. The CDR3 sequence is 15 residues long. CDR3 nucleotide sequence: TGTGCCAGCAGCTCGACTAGCGGGAGAACCGGGGAGCTGTTTTTT. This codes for CASSSTSGRTGELFF.

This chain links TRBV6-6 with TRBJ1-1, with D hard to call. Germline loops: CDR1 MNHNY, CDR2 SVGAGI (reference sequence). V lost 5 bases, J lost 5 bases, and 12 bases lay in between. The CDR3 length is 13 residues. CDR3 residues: CASSTPPGTEAFF. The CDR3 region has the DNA TGTGCCAGCAGTACGCCGCCGGGAACTGAAGCTTTCTTT.

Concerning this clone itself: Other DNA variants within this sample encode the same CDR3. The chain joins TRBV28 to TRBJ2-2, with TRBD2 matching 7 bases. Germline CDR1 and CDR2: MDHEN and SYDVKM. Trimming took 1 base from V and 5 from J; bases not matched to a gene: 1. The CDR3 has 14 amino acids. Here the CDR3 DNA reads TGTGCCAGCAGTTTATTGGGGGGGACCGGGGAGCTGTTTTTT. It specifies CASSLLGGTGELFF. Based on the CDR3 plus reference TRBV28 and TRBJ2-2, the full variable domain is DVKVTQSSRYLVKRTGEKVFLECVQDMDHENMFWYRQDPGLGLRLIYFSYDVKMKEKGDIPEGYSVSREKKERFSLILESASTNQTSMYLCASSLLGGTGELFFGEGSRLTVL.

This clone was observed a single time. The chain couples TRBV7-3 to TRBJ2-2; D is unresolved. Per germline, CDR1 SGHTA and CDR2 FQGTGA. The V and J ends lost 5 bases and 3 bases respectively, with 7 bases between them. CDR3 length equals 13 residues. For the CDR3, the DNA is TGTGCCAGCAGCACGCTACACACCGGGGAGCTGTTTTTT. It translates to CASSTLHTGELFF.

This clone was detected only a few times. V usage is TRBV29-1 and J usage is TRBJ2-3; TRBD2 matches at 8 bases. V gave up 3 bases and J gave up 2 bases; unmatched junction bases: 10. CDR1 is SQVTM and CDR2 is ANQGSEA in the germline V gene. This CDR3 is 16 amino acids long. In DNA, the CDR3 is TGCAGCGTTGACGGGGGGGTAGCGGGAACCACAGATACGCAGTATTTT. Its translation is CSVDGGVAGTTDTQYF.

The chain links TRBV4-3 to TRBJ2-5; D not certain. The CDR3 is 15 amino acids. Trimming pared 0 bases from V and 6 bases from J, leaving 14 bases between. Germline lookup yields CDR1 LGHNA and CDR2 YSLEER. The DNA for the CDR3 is TGCGCCAGCAGCCAAGAATTTTCGGTAGCTCAGACCCAGTACTTC. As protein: CASSQEFSVAQTQYF.

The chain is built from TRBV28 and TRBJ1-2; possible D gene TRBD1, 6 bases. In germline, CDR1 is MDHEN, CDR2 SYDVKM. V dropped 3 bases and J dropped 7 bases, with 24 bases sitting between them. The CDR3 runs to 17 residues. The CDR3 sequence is CASSFPSAGAGEGGYTF. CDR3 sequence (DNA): TGTGCCAGCAGTTTCCCCTCGGCGGGGGCGGGAGAGGGTGGCTACACCTTC.

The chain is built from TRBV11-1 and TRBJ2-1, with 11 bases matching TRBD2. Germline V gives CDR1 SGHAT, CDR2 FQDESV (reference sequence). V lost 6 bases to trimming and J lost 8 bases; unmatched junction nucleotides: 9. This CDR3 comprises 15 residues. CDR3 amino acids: CASSGVLAGVHEQFF. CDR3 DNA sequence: TGTGCCAGCAGTGGGGTACTAGCGGGAGTTCATGAGCAGTTCTTC.

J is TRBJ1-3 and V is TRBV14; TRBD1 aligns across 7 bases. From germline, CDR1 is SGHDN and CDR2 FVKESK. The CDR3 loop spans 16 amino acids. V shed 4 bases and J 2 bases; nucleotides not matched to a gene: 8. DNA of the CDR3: TGTGCCAGCAGCCGGACAGGTGCAGTCCCTGGAAACACCATATATTTT. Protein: CASSRTGAVPGNTIYF.

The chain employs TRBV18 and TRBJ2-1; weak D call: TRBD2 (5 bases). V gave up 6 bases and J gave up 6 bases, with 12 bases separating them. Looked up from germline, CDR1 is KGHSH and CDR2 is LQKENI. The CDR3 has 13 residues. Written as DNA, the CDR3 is TGTGCCAGCTCCCCCCCGGGATCCAATGAGCAGTTCTTC. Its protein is CASSPPGSNEQFF.

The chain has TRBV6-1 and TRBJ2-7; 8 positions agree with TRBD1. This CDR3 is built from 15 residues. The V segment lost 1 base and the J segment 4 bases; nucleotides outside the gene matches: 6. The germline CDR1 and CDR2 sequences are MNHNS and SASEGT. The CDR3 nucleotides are TGTGCCAGCAGTGAAGTGGCAGGGGGCTCTTACGAGCAGTACTTC. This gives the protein CASSEVAGGSYEQYF.

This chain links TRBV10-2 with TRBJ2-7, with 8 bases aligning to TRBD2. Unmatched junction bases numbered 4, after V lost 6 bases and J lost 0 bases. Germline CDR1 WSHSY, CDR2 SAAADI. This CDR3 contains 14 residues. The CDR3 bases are TGCGCCAGCAGGGGTAGCGGGATCTCCTACGAGCAGTACTTC. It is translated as CASRGSGISYEQYF.

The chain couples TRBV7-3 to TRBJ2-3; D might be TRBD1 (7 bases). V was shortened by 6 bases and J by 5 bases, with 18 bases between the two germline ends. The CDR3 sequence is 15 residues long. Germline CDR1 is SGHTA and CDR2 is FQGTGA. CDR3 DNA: TGTGCCAGCAGTACCCACCAGGGGGGCGTAGATACGCAGTATTTT. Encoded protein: CASSTHQGGVDTQYF.

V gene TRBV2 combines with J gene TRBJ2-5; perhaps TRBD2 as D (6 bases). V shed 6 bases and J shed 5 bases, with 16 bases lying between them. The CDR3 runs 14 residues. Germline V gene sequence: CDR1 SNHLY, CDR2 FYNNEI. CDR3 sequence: CASRERLVWETQYF. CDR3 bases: TGTGCCAGCAGGGAAAGACTAGTTTGGGAGACCCAGTACTTC.

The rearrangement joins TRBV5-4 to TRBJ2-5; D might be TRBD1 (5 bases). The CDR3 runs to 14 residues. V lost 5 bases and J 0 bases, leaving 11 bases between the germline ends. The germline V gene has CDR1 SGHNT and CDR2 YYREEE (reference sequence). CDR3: CASRPDSNQETQYF. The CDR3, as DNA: TGTGCCAGCAGACCTGACAGCAACCAAGAGACCCAGTACTTC. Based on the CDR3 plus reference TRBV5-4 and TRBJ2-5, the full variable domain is ETGVTQSPTHLIKTRGQQVTLRCSSQSGHNTVSWYQQALGQGPQFIFQYYREEENGRGNFPPRFSGLQFPNYSSELNVNALELDDSALYLCASRPDSNQETQYFGPGTRLLVL.

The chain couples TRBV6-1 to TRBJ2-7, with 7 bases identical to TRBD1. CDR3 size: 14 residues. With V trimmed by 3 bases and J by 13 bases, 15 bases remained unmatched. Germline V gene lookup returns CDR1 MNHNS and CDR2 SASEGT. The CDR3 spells CASSDRGGQFLDYF. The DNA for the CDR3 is TGTGCCAGCAGTGACAGAGGGGGACAGTTTTTGGATTACTTC.

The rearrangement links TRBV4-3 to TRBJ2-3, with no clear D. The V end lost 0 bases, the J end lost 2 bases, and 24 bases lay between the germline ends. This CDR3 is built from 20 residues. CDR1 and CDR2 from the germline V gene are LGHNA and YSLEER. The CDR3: CASSQDHYLTGARFTDTQYF. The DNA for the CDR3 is TGCGCCAGCAGCCAAGATCACTACTTAACTGGCGCTAGATTCACAGATACGCAGTATTTT.

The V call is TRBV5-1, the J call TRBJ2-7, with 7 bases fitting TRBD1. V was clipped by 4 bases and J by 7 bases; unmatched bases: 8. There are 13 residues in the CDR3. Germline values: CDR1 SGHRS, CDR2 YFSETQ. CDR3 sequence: CASSPDRHGEQYF. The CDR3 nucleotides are TGCGCCAGCAGCCCGGACAGGCATGGGGAGCAGTACTTC.

The CDR3 protein is CASSYESGELFF. The CDR3 DNA reads as TGTGCCAGCAGTTATGAATCCGGGGAGCTGTTTTTT. The chain uses TRBV6-5 and TRBJ2-2; D is unclear. The CDR3 extends over 12 amino acids. Germline V gene data show CDR1 as MNHEY and CDR2 as SVGAGI. The V end lost 3 bases, the J end lost 6 bases, and 5 bases lay between the germline ends.

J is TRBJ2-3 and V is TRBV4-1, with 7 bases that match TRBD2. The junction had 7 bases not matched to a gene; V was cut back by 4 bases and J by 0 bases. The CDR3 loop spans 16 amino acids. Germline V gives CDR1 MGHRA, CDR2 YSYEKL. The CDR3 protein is CASSRELARSTDTQYF. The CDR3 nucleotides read TGCGCCAGCAGCCGCGAACTAGCGCGTAGCACAGATACGCAGTATTTT.

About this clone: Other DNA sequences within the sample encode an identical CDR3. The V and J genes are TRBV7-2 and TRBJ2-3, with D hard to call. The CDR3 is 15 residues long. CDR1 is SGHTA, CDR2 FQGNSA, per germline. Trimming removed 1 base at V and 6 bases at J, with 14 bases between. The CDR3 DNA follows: TGTGCCAGCAGCTTAGTCCCCAGGCGTAGGGATACGCAGTATTTT. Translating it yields CASSLVPRRRDTQYF.

CDR3 residues: CASSAVTGGNQPQHF. The CDR3 coding sequence is TGTGCCAGCAGTGCGGTTACAGGGGGCAATCAGCCCCAGCATTTT. The chain recombines TRBV6-1 with TRBJ1-5, with 7 positions matching TRBD1. CDR1 MNHNS and CDR2 SASEGT come from the germline V gene. V lost 4 bases, J lost 2 bases, and 5 bases stayed unmatched. The CDR3 is 15 amino acids.